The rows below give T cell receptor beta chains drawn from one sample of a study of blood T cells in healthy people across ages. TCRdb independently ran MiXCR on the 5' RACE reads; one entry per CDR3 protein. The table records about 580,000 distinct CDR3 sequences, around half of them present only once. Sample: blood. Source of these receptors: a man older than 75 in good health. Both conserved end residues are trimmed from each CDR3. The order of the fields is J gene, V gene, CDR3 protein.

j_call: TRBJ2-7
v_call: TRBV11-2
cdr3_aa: ASSLVVSRYEQY

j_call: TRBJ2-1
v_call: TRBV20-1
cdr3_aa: SASRDRGYNEQF

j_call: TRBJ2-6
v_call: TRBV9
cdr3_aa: ASSVQGPRSGANVLT

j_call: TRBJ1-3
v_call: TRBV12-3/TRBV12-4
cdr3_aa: ASSVLGSGNTIY

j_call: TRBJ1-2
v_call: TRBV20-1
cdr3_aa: SNEENYGYT

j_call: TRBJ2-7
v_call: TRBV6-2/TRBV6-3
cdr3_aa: ASSYGRDTAYEQY

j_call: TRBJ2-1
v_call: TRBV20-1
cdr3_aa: SAKRDEQF

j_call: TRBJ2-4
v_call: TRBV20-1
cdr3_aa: SARKGPFAKNIQY

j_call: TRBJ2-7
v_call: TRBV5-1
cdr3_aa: ASSARTLSYEQY

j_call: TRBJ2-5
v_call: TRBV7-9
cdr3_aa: ASSHPGVQETQY

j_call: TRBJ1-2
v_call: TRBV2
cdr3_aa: ASRPLRGYT

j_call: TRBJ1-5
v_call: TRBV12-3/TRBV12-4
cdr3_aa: ASSRRQGMNQPQH

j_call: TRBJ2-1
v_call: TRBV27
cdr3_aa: ASSLRGLADSYNEQF

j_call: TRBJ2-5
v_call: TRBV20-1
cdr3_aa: SARAWGRTGSQETQY

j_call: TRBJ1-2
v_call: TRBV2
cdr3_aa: ASSPSGLGGYT

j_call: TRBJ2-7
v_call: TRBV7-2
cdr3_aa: ASSGATYNEQY

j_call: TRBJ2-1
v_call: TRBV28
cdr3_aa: ASSFLQREVYNEPF

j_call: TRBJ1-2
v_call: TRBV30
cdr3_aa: ARGQGSGYT

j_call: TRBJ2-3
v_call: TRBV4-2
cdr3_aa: ASSPPGGRSDTQY

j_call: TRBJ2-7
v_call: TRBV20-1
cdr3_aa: SASRGRSVSYEQY

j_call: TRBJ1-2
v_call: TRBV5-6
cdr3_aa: ASSLWDREDYGYT

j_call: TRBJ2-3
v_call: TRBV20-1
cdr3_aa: SAHRTGAKDTQY

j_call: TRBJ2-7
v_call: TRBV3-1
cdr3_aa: ASNQGGVFPYEQY

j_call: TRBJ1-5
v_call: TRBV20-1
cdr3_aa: SALDRDRNQPQH

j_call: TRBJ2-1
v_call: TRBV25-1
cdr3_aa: ASSESSGVLYNEQF

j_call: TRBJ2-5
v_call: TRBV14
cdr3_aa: ASSQDQRGYQETQY

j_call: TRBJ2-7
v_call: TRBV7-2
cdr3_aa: ASSLESGGGYEQY

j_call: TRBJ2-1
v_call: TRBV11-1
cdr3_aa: ASSLAGQHEQF

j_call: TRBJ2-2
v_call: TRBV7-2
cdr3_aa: ASSPPARPITGELF

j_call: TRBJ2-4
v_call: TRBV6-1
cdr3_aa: ASSIGTGGNIQY

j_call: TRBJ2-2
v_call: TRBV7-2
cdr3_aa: ASSLVEGAGELF